The rows below give T cell receptor beta chains drawn from one sample of a study of blood T cell repertoires in COVID-19. The data were produced by immunoSEQ multiplex PCR, yet TCRdb's version contains in-frame clones alone and is incomplete. The sample holds 200,000 to 250,000 clones; around 82% are singletons and the top ten take about 4.5%. Input material: PBMCs or T cells enriched from blood (not recorded which). These receptors were obtained from a man aged 25 to 40 with acute COVID-19. CDR3s include the opening cysteine and the closing phenylalanine or tryptophan. The D gene is left open where the match is weak. Clone sizes are given selectively: once, few, many, or a class where the clone is expanded.

TRBD1	NA	TRBV6-5	TRBJ1-1	TGTGCCACATGGACAGGGTTACCTGAAGCTTTCTTT	CATWTGLPEAFF
NA	few	TRBV2	TRBJ2-7	TGTGCCAGCAGCGGAGCCTACGAGCAGTACTTC	CASSGAYEQYF
NA	NA	TRBV10-2	TRBJ2-7	TGCGCCAGCAGTGAGTTCATTTCCTACGAGCAGTACTTC	CASSEFISYEQYF
NA	NA	TRBV3-1/TRBV3-2	TRBJ1-4	TGTGCCAGCAGCCAACTCCCCGAAAAACTGTTTTTT	CASSQLPEKLFF
TRBD1	NA	TRBV5-1	TRBJ2-1	TGCGCCAGCAGCTTGGACCCGGGGACAGGCCACAATGAGCAGTTCTTC	CASSLDPGTGHNEQFF
TRBD1	NA	TRBV27	TRBJ2-5	TGTGCCAGCACCCAGGGGGCCGCCTTAAACTTC	CASTQGAALNF
TRBD1	NA	TRBV5-6	TRBJ1-2	TGTGCCAGCAGCTCCACGGGACAGGGTTACGACTATGGCTACACCTTC	CASSSTGQGYDYGYTF
TRBD1	NA	TRBV5-5	TRBJ1-1	TGTGCCAGCAGTTCGAAGGGGGCAGGAACTGAAGCTTTCTTT	CASSSKGAGTEAFF
NA	NA	TRBV19	TRBJ1-2	TGTGCCAGCTTCCCCGCGGGGGCACGAGGTTATGGCTACACCTTC	CASFPAGARGYGYTF
NA	NA	TRBV27	TRBJ2-7	TGTGCCAGCAGTTTATCAGGGGACGAGCAGTACTTC	CASSLSGDEQYF
NA	once	TRBV5-6	TRBJ1-5	TGTGCCAGCAGCTTGAAGCAGGGTGGGTTGAGTCAGCCCCAGCATTTT	CASSLKQGGLSQPQHF
TRBD1	NA	TRBV5-5	TRBJ1-2	TGTGCCAGCAGCCACAACATGGACAGGGTCAATAACTATGGCTACACCTTC	CASSHNMDRVNNYGYTF
NA	NA	TRBV25-1	TRBJ1-1	TGTGCCAGCGGGGAGCAAGGGACTGAAGCTTTCTTT	CASGEQGTEAFF
NA	NA	TRBV14	TRBJ1-5	TGTGCCAGCAGCCCTATGGGCAATCAGCCCCAGCATTTT	CASSPMGNQPQHF
NA	once	TRBV10-3	TRBJ2-1	TGTGCCATCAGTAATGCTAACAATGAGCAGTTCTTC	CAISNANNEQFF
NA	NA	TRBV7-7	TRBJ2-5	TGTGCCAGCAGCCCCCGATCATCTGGACAGCAAGAGACCCAGTACTTC	CASSPRSSGQQETQYF
TRBD1	NA	TRBV10-3	TRBJ2-7	TGTGCCATCAGTTCCCGGACAGGGGCTGGCGAGCAGTACTTC	CAISSRTGAGEQYF
TRBD2	NA	TRBV27	TRBJ2-2	TGTGCCAGCTCCCTTACCCTCGCAGCCGGGGGGTACACCGGGGAGCTGTTTTTT	CASSLTLAAGGYTGELFF
TRBD1	NA	TRBV3-1/TRBV3-2	TRBJ2-7	TGTGCCAGCAGCTATGGTACCGGGACAGGTAGACTCGTCTACGAGCAGTACTTC	CASSYGTGTGRLVYEQYF
TRBD2	NA	TRBV9	TRBJ2-2	TGTGCCAGCACCGTGGAACTAGCGGGGGGGCCCGGGACCGGGGAGCTGTTTTTT	CASTVELAGGPGTGELFF
NA	NA	TRBV4-2	TRBJ2-5	TGTGCCAGCAGCCAAGATCAGGGGCTCGCAGAGACCCAGTACTTC	CASSQDQGLAETQYF
NA	NA	TRBV25-1	TRBJ2-2	TGTGCCAGCAGTGAATCCCTAGCCACCGGGGAGCTGTTTTTT	CASSESLATGELFF
NA	NA	TRBV12-3/TRBV12-4	TRBJ1-2	TGTGCCAGCAGTCCCCCAGGGTCCTATGGCTACACCTTC	CASSPPGSYGYTF
NA	NA	TRBV5-5	TRBJ1-4	TGTGCCAGCAGCCGCACAGGTTCCAATGAAAAACTGTTTTTT	CASSRTGSNEKLFF
TRBD1	NA	TRBV2	TRBJ1-4	TGTGCCAGCAGAGGGAGACAGGGTGGGAATGAAAAACTGTTTTTT	CASRGRQGGNEKLFF
NA	NA	TRBV4-1	TRBJ1-1	TGCGCCAGCAGCTCCTATCGGGGGGCAGTGAACACTGAAGCTTTCTTT	CASSSYRGAVNTEAFF
TRBD1	NA	TRBV6-1	TRBJ2-3	TGTGCCAGCAGTGAACGACAGGGCCCAGATACGCAGTATTTT	CASSERQGPDTQYF
TRBD1	NA	TRBV18	TRBJ1-1	TGTGCCAGCTCACTCGGACAGGGCATGAACACTGAAGCTTTCTTT	CASSLGQGMNTEAFF
TRBD1	NA	TRBV11-1	TRBJ1-2	TGTGCCAGCAGCTTAGTCCCGGGACAGGGACTCGGTGGCTACACCTTC	CASSLVPGQGLGGYTF
NA	many	TRBV27	TRBJ1-1	TGTGCCAGCAGCCACCTACTTACAGGGAGGGTTAGGGACACTGAAGCTTTCTTT	CASSHLLTGRVRDTEAFF
NA	NA	TRBV29-1	TRBJ1-1	TGCAGCGTAGAGATGAACACTGAAGCTTTCTTT	CSVEMNTEAFF
NA	many	TRBV25-1	TRBJ1-3	TGTGCCAGCAGTGAGGAGCGCTCTGGAAACACCATATATTTT	CASSEERSGNTIYF
TRBD2	once	TRBV7-2	TRBJ2-7	TGTGCCAGCAGCTCAAAGATTAGCGGGGCCTACTCCTACGAGCAGTACTTC	CASSSKISGAYSYEQYF
NA	NA	TRBV7-9	TRBJ2-7	TGTGCCAGCAGCTTAGTGTCCCAGGTTGGTGAGCAGTACTTC	CASSLVSQVGEQYF
NA	NA	TRBV6-6	TRBJ2-3	TGTGCCAGCAGTTATACGAGACTATCCTCAGATACGCAGTATTTT	CASSYTRLSSDTQYF
NA	NA	TRBV7-2	TRBJ1-1	TGTGCCAGCAGCTTAGGGCAGGGATATGGGCGTATGAGCACTGAAGCTTTCTTT	CASSLGQGYGRMSTEAFF
TRBD1	NA	TRBV7-9	TRBJ1-2	TGTGCCAGCAGCACGACAGGGGGCTCACTGACTAACTATGGCTACACCTTC	CASSTTGGSLTNYGYTF
NA	NA	TRBV11-3	TRBJ2-3	TGTGCCAGCAGCTTAGGCTCAGGCACAGATACGCAGTATTTT	CASSLGSGTDTQYF
NA	once	TRBV6-5	TRBJ1-1	TGTGCCAGCAGCCAACCGGGCACTGAAGCTTTCTTT	CASSQPGTEAFF
TRBD2	NA	TRBV7-9	TRBJ2-3	TGTGCCAGCAGGGGGAGTGGGTTTAGCGGGGATACAGATACGCAGTATTTT	CASRGSGFSGDTDTQYF
TRBD1	NA	TRBV27	TRBJ1-2	TGTGCCAGCAGTTTAAAACAGGGGGCTGGCTATGGCTACACCTTC	CASSLKQGAGYGYTF
NA	NA	TRBV5-1	TRBJ2-7	TGCGCCAGCAGCCGCGGGGAGGGGGCCTACGAGCAGTACTTC	CASSRGEGAYEQYF
NA	NA	TRBV6-5	TRBJ1-2	TGTGCCAGCAGAGCGGGGAACTATGGCTACACCTTC	CASRAGNYGYTF
NA	NA	TRBV28	TRBJ2-1	TGTGCCAGCAGTTTACGGGCCGGTAGGACAACCTACAATGAGCAGTTCTTC	CASSLRAGRTTYNEQFF
TRBD1	NA	TRBV3-1/TRBV3-2	TRBJ2-1	TGTGCCAGCAGCCAAGATCCAGGGGGAGTCTCCTACAATGAGCAGTTCTTC	CASSQDPGGVSYNEQFF
NA	NA	TRBV27	TRBJ2-5	TGTGCCAGCAGTGCAAGCGGACGGATTCGGGAGACCCAGTACTTC	CASSASGRIRETQYF
NA	once	TRBV28	TRBJ1-2	TGTGCCAGCAGTTTAGGGGGGGTAGCTAACTATGGCTACACCTTC	CASSLGGVANYGYTF
TRBD1	NA	TRBV10-1	TRBJ2-7	TGCGCCAGCAGTGATATGGGACAGGTAGGTAAAGAGCAGTACTTC	CASSDMGQVGKEQYF
TRBD2	once	TRBV7-3	TRBJ2-3	TGTGCCAGCAGCTCGGGACTAGCGGGAGATACGCAGTATTTT	CASSSGLAGDTQYF
TRBD1	NA	TRBV27	TRBJ1-4	TGTGCCAGCAGGGGACAGGGGCGATTTGAAAAACTGTTTTTT	CASRGQGRFEKLFF
TRBD2	many	TRBV6-1	TRBJ2-3	TGTGCCAGCAGTGAAATTAGCGGGGGGTCGAGCACAGATACGCAGTATTTT	CASSEISGGSSTDTQYF
TRBD1	NA	TRBV10-3	TRBJ1-1	TGTGCCACCGGGACAGGGGGCACTGAAGCTTTCTTT	CATGTGGTEAFF
TRBD1	NA	TRBV27	TRBJ1-6	TGTGCCAGCAGTTTAAGGGGACAGGGCGGTTCACCCCTCCACTTT	CASSLRGQGGSPLHF
NA	NA	TRBV6-5	TRBJ2-3	TGTGCCAGCTACATGGAGACCACAGATACGCAGTATTTT	CASYMETTDTQYF
TRBD1	NA	TRBV7-9	TRBJ1-2	TGTGCCAGCAGCTTATCCTGGACAGGGTCGGGTGGCTACACCTTC	CASSLSWTGSGGYTF
NA	NA	TRBV5-5	TRBJ2-2	TGTGCCAGCAGCTCCTTCGACAGGAACACCGGGGAGCTGTTTTTT	CASSSFDRNTGELFF
NA	NA	TRBV28	TRBJ2-1	TGTGCCAGCTTTGGGGACAAATCCACGCGGTCTGAGCAGTTCTTC	CASFGDKSTRSEQFF
NA	NA	TRBV27	TRBJ2-3	TGTGCCAGCAGTTTACTATCCCCCCTCGATACGCAGTATTTT	CASSLLSPLDTQYF
NA	once	TRBV9	TRBJ2-4	TGTGCCAGCAGCTCCTCGGGGAGCACCTTAGCCAAAAACATTCAGTACTTC	CASSSSGSTLAKNIQYF
NA	NA	TRBV6-5	TRBJ1-3	TGTGCCAGTGTCTTGGGGGGAGGCTCTGGAAACACCATATATTTT	CASVLGGGSGNTIYF